The source of this T cell receptor (beta chain) is a study of cytomegalovirus exposure and HLA in healthy donors (dated by TCRdb to 2016 to 2017). Background on the whole study: According to a later analysis, the 120 or so validation repertoires were produced on the same platform as the approximately 600 repertoires of the first cohort. Besides the first cohort of 550 to 750 subjects, a separate validation cohort made up of 90 to 150 different subjects was used. The study aimed to test whether signatures of past pathogen exposure could be identified by cataloging public T cell receptors. To predict cytomegalovirus infection status, the study combined high-throughput TCR immunosequencing, statistical association of individual TCRs with disease status, and machine learning.

Separate from the approximately 700-subject first cohort, the validation cohort of roughly 120 subjects was the group to which the donors belonged. With respect to this clone: Its antigen has not been determined. No much larger clone is present one base from it, and per-base qualities are unavailable.

The CDR3 sequence holds 15 residues, the cysteine and phenylalanine included. The read is trimmed to its CDR3 DNA, 45 bases read in frame from base 1. Unmatched junction bases come to 5, with V trimmed by 5 bases and J by 6 bases. Sequences SGHDN (CDR1) and FVKESK (CDR2) are obtained from the germline V gene. The library came from the immunoSEQ multiplex PCR assay. Per the authors' processing: A statistical classification framework was developed to diagnose cytomegalovirus status using the catalog of TCR beta chain sequences. TCRdb obtained this table from immuneACCESS and retained in-frame rearrangements with V and J assigned. These tables miss some clones; where compared with another copy, unresolved V genes account for less than half of the shortfall, and the remainder is unexplained. D and trimming come from the DNA, and the V and J calls and clone size come from that table. The sample has 150,000 to 200,000 clones on record, around 81% of them singletons. The top ten clonotypes cover under 3.5% of the sample.

Results the study describes overall, beyond this receptor: According to the authors, the approach could potentially be generalized to other disease states and immunological phenotypes. All 120 or so repertoires were used to score co-occurrence in the validation cohort in a later analysis, because that analysis had no HLA typing for the cohort. A later analysis found that TCRs clustered in the first cohort also tended to co-occur in the 95 to 150 validation repertoires, with more than 90% of cluster scores above 0. While some public TCRs were present in many individuals, most TCR sequences turned up only very rarely across donors. A few of the identified cytomegalovirus-associated TCR beta chains were confirmed in vitro to be specific for cytomegalovirus antigens. In both the original and validation cohorts, the classifier was reported to diagnose cytomegalovirus status with high specificity and sensitivity. The study gave a list of 150 to 200 TCR beta chains associated with cytomegalovirus.

The TCR sequence derives from a woman in her late teens or twenties in good health and CMV-seropositive. The chain was built from TRBV14 and TRBJ2-2; TRBD1 fits 11 bases in the junction. Sequenced sample: PBMCs. The nucleotides read TGTGCCAGCAGCACCCGGGACAGGGGGGCCGGGGAGCTGTTTTTT. Its protein reads: CASSTRDRGAGELFF.